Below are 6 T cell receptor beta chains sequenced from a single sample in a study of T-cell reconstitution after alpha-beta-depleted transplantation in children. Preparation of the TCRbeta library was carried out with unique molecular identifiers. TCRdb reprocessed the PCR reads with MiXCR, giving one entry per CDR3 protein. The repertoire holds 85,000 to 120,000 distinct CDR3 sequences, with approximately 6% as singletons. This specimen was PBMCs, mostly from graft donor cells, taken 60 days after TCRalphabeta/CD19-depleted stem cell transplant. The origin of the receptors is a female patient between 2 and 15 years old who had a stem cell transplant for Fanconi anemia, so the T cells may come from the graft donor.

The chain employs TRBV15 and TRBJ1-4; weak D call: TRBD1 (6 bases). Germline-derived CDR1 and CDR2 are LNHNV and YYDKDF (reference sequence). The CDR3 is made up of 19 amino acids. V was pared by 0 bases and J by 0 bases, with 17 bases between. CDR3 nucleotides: TGTGCCACCAGCAGAGATATAACAGGGCCCGATTCAACTAATGAAAAACTGTTTTTT. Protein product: CATSRDITGPDSTNEKLFF. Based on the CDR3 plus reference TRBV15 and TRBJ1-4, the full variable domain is DAMVIQNPRYQVTQFGKPVTLSCSQTLNHNVMYWYQQKSSQAPKLLFHYYDKDFNNEADTPDNFQSRRPNTSFCFLDIRSPGLGDTAMYLCATSRDITGPDSTNEKLFFGSGTQLSVL.

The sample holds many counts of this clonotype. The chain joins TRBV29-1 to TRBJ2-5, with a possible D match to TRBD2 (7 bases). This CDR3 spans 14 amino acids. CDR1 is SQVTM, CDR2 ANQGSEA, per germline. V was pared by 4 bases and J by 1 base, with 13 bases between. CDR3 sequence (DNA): TGCAGCGTTGTTGCCGGGGGGCCCCAAGAGACCCAGTACTTC. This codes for CSVVAGGPQETQYF.

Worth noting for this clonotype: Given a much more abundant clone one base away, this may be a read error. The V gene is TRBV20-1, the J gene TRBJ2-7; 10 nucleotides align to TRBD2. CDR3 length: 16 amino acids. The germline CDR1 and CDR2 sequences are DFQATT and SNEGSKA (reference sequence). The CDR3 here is CCANNPAASGSAEQYF. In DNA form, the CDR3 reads TGCTGTGCTAATAACCCTGCGGCTAGCGGGAGTGCCGAGCAGTACTTC.

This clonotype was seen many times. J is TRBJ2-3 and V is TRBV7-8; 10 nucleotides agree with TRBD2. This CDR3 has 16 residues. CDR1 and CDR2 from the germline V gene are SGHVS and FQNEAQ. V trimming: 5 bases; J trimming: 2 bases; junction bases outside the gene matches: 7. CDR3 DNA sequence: TGTGCCAGCAGCCCGCGGACTAGCGGTTTCACAGATACGCAGTATTTT. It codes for CASSPRTSGFTDTQYF.

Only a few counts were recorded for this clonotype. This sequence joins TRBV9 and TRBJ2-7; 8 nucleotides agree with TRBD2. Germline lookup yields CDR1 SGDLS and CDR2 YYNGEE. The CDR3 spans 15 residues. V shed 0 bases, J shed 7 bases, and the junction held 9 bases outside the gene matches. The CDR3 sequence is CASSVATGGPWEQYF. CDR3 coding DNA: TGTGCCAGCAGCGTAGCAACGGGAGGGCCGTGGGAGCAGTACTTC.

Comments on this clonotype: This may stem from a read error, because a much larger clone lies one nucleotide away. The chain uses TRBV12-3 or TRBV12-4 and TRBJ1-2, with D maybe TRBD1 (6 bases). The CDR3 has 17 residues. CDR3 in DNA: TGTGCCATCAGTTTAAATAATCAGGGACACCTTAACTATGGCTACACCTTC. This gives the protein CAISLNNQGHLNYGYTF.